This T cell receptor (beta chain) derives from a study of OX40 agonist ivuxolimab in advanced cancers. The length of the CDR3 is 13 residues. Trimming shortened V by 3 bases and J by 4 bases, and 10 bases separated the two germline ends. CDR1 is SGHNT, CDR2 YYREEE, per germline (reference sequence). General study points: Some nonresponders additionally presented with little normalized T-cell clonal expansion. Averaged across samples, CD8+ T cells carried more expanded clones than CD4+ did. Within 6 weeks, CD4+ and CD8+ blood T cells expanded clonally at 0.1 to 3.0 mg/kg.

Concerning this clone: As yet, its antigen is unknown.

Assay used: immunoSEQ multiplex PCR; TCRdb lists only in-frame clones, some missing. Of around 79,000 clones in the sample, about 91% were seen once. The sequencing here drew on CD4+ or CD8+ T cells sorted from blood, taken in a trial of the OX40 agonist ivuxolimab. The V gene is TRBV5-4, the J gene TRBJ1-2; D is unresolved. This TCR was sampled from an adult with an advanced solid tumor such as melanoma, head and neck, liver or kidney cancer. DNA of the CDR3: TGTGCCAGCAGCTATGACATGGGCTATGGCTACACCTTC. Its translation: CASSYDMGYGYTF. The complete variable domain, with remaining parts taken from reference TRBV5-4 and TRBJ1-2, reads ETGVTQSPTHLIKTRGQQVTLRCSSQSGHNTVSWYQQALGQGPQFIFQYYREEENGRGNFPPRFSGLQFPNYSSELNVNALELDDSALYLCASSYDMGYGYTFGSGTRLTVV.